The entry that follows covers one TCR beta chain sequence. Its antigen is not known. The CDR3 covers 13 residues. CDR1 and CDR2 (germline): SGHRS, YFSETQ. With 5 bases removed from V and 0 bases from J, the gap between germline ends came to 6 bases. This sample is drawn from a study of regulatory dendritic cells for organ transplantation. Assay used: immunoSEQ multiplex PCR; TCRdb lists only in-frame clones, some missing. Of around 19,000 clones listed, 74% are singletons. Study results and caveats: Memory T cells were less diverse than naive, with memory CD8+ most oligoclonal. Memory CD8+ clonal expansion seemed more limited with regulatory than mature dendritic cells. Alloreactive memory CD8+ T cell pools varied considerably between individuals.

Naive CD45RA+ and memory CD45RO+ CD4+ or CD8+ T cells were FACS-sorted. This TCR came from a human donor in good health. The V gene is TRBV5-1, the J gene TRBJ1-3; a weak D match, TRBD1 (5 bases). The sequencing input was memory CD4+ T cells from blood. Noted subset: CD45RO+ memory T cells. CDR3 sequence reads: CASRDTSGNTIYF. DNA of the CDR3: TGCGCCAGCAGGGACACCTCTGGAAACACCATATATTTT.